Below are 12 T cell receptor beta chains sequenced from a single sample in a study of blood T cell repertoires in COVID-19. Here immunoSEQ multiplex PCR was the method, and the copy in TCRdb shows in-frame clones only, minus some. This sample has over 50,000 clones, with around four fifths found just once. Sample: peripheral blood. The receptors originated from a man in his 70s with acute or convalescent COVID-19.

The genes are TRBV18 and TRBJ2-1, with 8 bases fitting TRBD2. The CDR3 runs 14 residues. V dropped 7 bases and J dropped 4; count of bases not matched to a gene: 6. Germline V CDR1 and CDR2: KGHSH, LQKENI. The CDR3 here is CASLTGLEYNEQFF. The CDR3 DNA follows: TGTGCCAGCTTAACGGGACTAGAGTACAATGAGCAGTTCTTC. Looking up the rest from reference TRBV18 and TRBJ2-1 gives the full variable domain: NAGVMQNPRHLVRRRGQEARLRCSPMKGHSHVYWYRQLPEEGLKFMVYLQKENIIDESGMPKERFSAEFPKEGPSILRIQQVVRGDSAAYFCASLTGLEYNEQFFGPGTRLTVL.

This clone was picked up a small number of times. The V and J genes are TRBV6-5 and TRBJ1-4; D gene unclear. Germline V CDR1 and CDR2: MNHEY, SVGAGI. This CDR3 comprises 15 residues. Trimming removed 4 bases from V and 3 bases from J, with 12 bases in between. Here the CDR3 DNA reads TGTGCCAGCAGTTTAATGCGGGGAGCTAATGAAAAACTGTTTTTT. It codes for CASSLMRGANEKLFF.

This chain connects TRBV10-3 to TRBJ2-1; D might be TRBD1 (6 bases). The ends were cut back, 2 bases at V and 8 bases at J, with 13 bases in the middle. CDR3 length equals 14 residues. Germline lookup yields CDR1 ENHRY and CDR2 SYGVKD. CDR3 in DNA: TGTGCCATCAGTGAGCGGGCAGGGGTTGATGAGCAGTTCTTC. Protein sequence: CAISERAGVDEQFF.

This clone has more than one count but fewer than ten. The V and J genes are TRBV7-3 and TRBJ1-6; TRBD1 is a possible D gene (6 bases). This CDR3 spans 15 amino acids. Germline V gene sequence: CDR1 SGHTA, CDR2 FQGTGA. V was cut by 1 base and J by 8 bases, with 12 bases left in between. The chain's CDR3 is CASSLNPGDDSPLHF. CDR3 sequence (DNA): TGTGCCAGCAGCTTAAATCCAGGGGACGATTCACCCCTCCACTTT.

The chain carries TRBV6-4 and TRBJ1-5, with D hard to call. This CDR3 is built from 13 residues. The V and J ends lost 4 bases and 11 bases respectively, with 15 bases between them. Germline CDR1 MRHNA, CDR2 SNTAGT. The chain's CDR3 is CASSARPSEAQHF. As DNA, the CDR3 is TGTGCCAGCAGTGCCCGCCCAAGCGAGGCCCAGCATTTT.

V is TRBV19 and J is TRBJ2-1, with 8 bases aligning to TRBD1. CDR3 size: 15 residues. Germline V gene lookup returns CDR1 LNHDA and CDR2 SQIVND (reference sequence). The CDR3 sequence: CDITGGPGTYNEQFF. CDR3 bases: TGTGACATAACAGGGGGTCCGGGCACCTACAATGAGCAGTTCTTC.

J is TRBJ2-3 and V is TRBV19; D is perhaps TRBD1 (6 bases). In germline, CDR1 is LNHDA, CDR2 SQIVND (reference sequence). The CDR3 extends over 14 amino acids. Deletions cut 7 bases from V and 6 bases from J, with 17 bases between. CDR3 sequence: CASMRGGYGDTQYF. In DNA form, the CDR3 reads TGTGCCAGTATGAGAGGGGGTTACGGGGATACGCAGTATTTT.

This clone occurred once. The J gene is TRBJ2-3, the V gene TRBV11-2, with D possibly TRBD2 on 6 matching bases. V gave up 1 base and J gave up 2 bases, with 16 bases separating them. The length of the CDR3 is 17 residues. CDR1 is SGHAT, CDR2 FQNNGV, per germline. CDR3 residues: CASSLASSAYLTDTQYF. The CDR3 DNA follows: TGTGCCAGCAGCTTAGCCTCTAGCGCCTACCTCACAGATACGCAGTATTTT. Complete variable domain (other parts from reference TRBV11-2 and TRBJ2-3): EAGVAQSPRYKIIEKRQSVAFWCNPISGHATLYWYQQILGQGPKLLIQFQNNGVVDDSQLPKDRFSAERLKGVDSTLKIQPAKLEDSAVYLCASSLASSAYLTDTQYFGPGTRLTVL.

Points on this clone: A junction boundary mismatches the germline segment, possibly from a read error. This chain links TRBV28 with TRBJ1-3; D is possibly TRBD1 (6 bases). The CDR3 has 15 residues. Looked up from germline, CDR1 is MDHEN and CDR2 is SYDVKM. CDR3 sequence: CASSLSRGSENTIYF. The CDR3 DNA is TGTGCCAGCAGTTTATCCAGGGGATCTGAAAACACCATATATTTT.

The chain links TRBV5-6 to TRBJ1-2; a weak D match, TRBD1 (5 bases). Germline V lookup: CDR1 SGHDT, CDR2 YYEEEE. The V end lost 0 bases, the J end lost 4 bases, and 19 bases lay between the germline ends. The CDR3 has 17 amino acids. Here the CDR3 DNA reads TGTGCCAGCAGCTTGGGGAGGGGCACAGCGACGATCTATGGCTACACCTTC. As protein: CASSLGRGTATIYGYTF.

For this clone: One end of the junction does not line up with germline, which may come from a read error. The rearrangement joins TRBV5-6 to TRBJ2-5, with D hard to call. Germline V gives CDR1 SGHDT, CDR2 YYEEEE. CDR3 size: 12 residues. The CDR3 DNA sequence: TGTGCCAGCAGCCCGAACCAGGAGACCCAGTACTTC. Its protein product is CASSPNQETQYF. Filled out from reference TRBV5-6 and TRBJ2-5, the complete variable domain reads DAGVTQSPTHLIKTRGQQVTLRCSPKSGHDTVSWYQQALGQGPQFIFQYYEEEERQRGNFPDRFSGHQFPNYSSELNVNALLLGDSALYLCASSPNQETQYFGPGTRLLVL.

The gene calls are TRBV2 and TRBJ2-7, with 7 bases aligning to TRBD1. CDR3 size: 14 residues. The ends lost 4 bases at V and 5 bases at J; junction bases unmatched: 8. The germline V gene encodes CDR1 SNHLY and CDR2 FYNNEI. This CDR3 is CASSVLRQGNEQYF. The CDR3 DNA reads as TGTGCCAGCAGTGTACTCCGACAGGGAAACGAGCAGTACTTC.